This TCR beta chain was documented in a study of shared clonotypes between healthy human individuals. Study-wide points: Naive subsets, compared against memory subsets, generally had larger estimated richness values.

Comment on this clone: Its antigen is not known.

Profiled with immunoSEQ multiplex PCR; TCRdb holds only in-frame clones, not every one. The sample lists about 1.4 million clones; approximately 97% were seen once. Germline V gene data show CDR1 as SGHRS and CDR2 as YFSETQ. V was pared by 5 bases and J by 4 bases, with 11 bases between. The CDR3 is made up of 13 amino acids. There were no recent acute infections or vaccinations among the donors, who were healthy HIV-negative adults. V is TRBV5-1 and J is TRBJ2-3, with D possibly matching TRBD2 (6 bases). The receptor was isolated from a man younger than 40 in good health. Material: naive CD4+ T cells sorted from blood. Subset in this sample: CD45RA+ positively selected. The CDR3 sequence is CASSETRSDTQYF. In nucleotides, the CDR3 is TGCGCCAGCAGTGAGACTAGATCAGATACGCAGTATTTT.